The text below deals with one T cell receptor (beta chain). Profiled with immunoSEQ multiplex PCR; TCRdb holds only in-frame clones, not every one. The sample holds some 210,000 clones; about 94% are singletons and the top ten take around 0.84%. The sample originates from a study of blood T cell repertoires in COVID-19. Germline loops: CDR1 KGHDR, CDR2 SFDVKD. V was pared by 5 bases and J by 5 bases, with 14 bases between. The CDR3 contains 15 residues. Seattle researchers signed up patients amid active infection and tracked them longitudinally. This TCR came from a man between 60 and 70 years old with COVID-19, enrolled during active disease. The genes are TRBV24-1 and TRBJ2-2; a weak D match, TRBD1 (6 bases). Sequences were obtained from peripheral blood. The CDR3 sequence is CATSATGYGTGELFF. The CDR3 nucleotides are TGTGCCACCAGTGCAACAGGGTATGGTACCGGGGAGCTGTTTTTT.